This T cell receptor beta chain was captured in a study of T cells after posttransplantation cyclophosphamide. Study results and limitations: Later blood repertoires were often dominated by clones from the donor CD8+ memory compartment. Recipient CMV seropositivity and CMV reactivation strongly tracked TRB clonality.

The related graft donor's blood sample was taken on the day of bone marrow donation. This clone appeared a few times. Its antigen is undetermined. Some clones are missing from TCRdb's copy, which holds only in-frame ones; the method was immunoSEQ multiplex PCR. The repertoire has tens of thousands of clones, none seen only once; the ten largest take less than 2.5%. The material sequenced was PBMCs. The clonotype originates from a man in his forties in good health, CMV-negative, and a related stem cell transplant donor.

CDR3 in DNA: TGTGCCAGCAGTGGGACTAGCGGGGGCACAGATACGCAGTATTTT. Protein product: CASSGTSGGTDTQYF. V is TRBV6-5 and J is TRBJ2-3; TRBD2 agrees at 13 bases. Unmatched junction bases numbered 0, after V lost 5 bases and J lost 1 base. Germline CDR1 is MNHEY and CDR2 is SVGAGI. CDR3 length: 15 amino acids.